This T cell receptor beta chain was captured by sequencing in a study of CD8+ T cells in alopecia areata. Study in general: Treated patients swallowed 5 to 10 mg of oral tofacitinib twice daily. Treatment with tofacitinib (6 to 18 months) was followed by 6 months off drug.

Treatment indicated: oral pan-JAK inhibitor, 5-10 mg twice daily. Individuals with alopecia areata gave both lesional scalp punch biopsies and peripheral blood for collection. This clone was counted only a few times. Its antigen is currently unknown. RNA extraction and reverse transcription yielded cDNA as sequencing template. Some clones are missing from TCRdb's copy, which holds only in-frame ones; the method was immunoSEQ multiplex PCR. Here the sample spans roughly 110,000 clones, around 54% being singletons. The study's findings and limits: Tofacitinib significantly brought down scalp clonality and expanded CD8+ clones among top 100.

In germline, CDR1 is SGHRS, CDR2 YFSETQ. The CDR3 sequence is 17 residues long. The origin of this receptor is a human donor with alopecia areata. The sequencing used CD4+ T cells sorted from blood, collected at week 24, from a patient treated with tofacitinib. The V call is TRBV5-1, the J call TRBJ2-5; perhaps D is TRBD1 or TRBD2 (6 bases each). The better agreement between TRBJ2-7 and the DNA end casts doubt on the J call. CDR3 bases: TGCGCCAGCAGCTCGGCCTCTTTAGGGGGGAGTGCGTACGAGCAGTACTTC. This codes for CASSSASLGGSAYEQYF.